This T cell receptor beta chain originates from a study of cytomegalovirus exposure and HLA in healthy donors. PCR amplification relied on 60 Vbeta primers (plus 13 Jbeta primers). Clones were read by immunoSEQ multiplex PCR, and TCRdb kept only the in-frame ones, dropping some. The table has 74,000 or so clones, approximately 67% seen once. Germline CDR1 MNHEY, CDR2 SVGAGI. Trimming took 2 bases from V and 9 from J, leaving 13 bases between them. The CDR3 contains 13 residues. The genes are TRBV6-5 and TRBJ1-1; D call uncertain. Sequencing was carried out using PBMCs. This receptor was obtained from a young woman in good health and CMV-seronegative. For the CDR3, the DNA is TGTGCCAGCAGTTACCCGGACGGGAGAAAAGCTTTCTTT. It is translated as CASSYPDGRKAFF.